This T cell receptor (beta chain) was identified in a study of T cell responses to AZD1222 COVID-19 vaccine. The V gene's germline CDR1 is SGHAT and CDR2 FQDESV (reference sequence). CDR3 length: 14 amino acids. V lost 5 bases to trimming and J lost 0 bases, with 11 bases between them. Repertoires were generated with immunoSEQ multiplex PCR, while TCRdb's copy carries only in-frame clones and drops some. Of fewer than 75,000 clones in the sample, 65% to 90% were seen once. The material was peripheral blood, obtained on day 0 of AZD1222 vaccination. The TCR was taken from an adult in good health. The V call is TRBV11-1, the J call TRBJ2-7; D is uncertain. Here the CDR3 reads CASSRSDGSYEQYF. The DNA for the CDR3 is TGTGCCAGCAGCCGATCGGACGGCTCCTACGAGCAGTACTTC.